The 27 T cell receptor beta chains in this list originate from one sample, sequenced in a study of beta chain features in type 1 diabetes. Study results and caveats: Shorter TCRB CDR3s, moderately but significantly so, marked every one of the four CD4+ subsets in Type 1 diabetes patients.

What these receptors recognize is not known. Sequencing targeted expressed TCRB transcripts, as all isolated RNA had been reverse transcribed. Generated by immunoSEQ multiplex PCR, the TCRdb table keeps only in-frame clones and is missing some. Here the sample spans approximately 250,000 clones, roughly 10% being singletons. Sequencing used naive CD4+ T cells from blood. These receptors all come from a man younger than 45 with type 1 diabetes.

The chain has TRBV2 and TRBJ1-5; possibly TRBD1 for D (5 bases). The length of the CDR3 is 14 residues. The germline V and J ends were trimmed by 3 bases and 6 bases, with 12 bases remaining between them. Germline loops: CDR1 SNHLY, CDR2 FYNNEI. The CDR3 here is CASSDAGNGQPQHF. The CDR3 bases are TGTGCCAGCAGTGACGCAGGGAACGGTCAGCCCCAGCATTTT.

The chain employs TRBV29-1 and TRBJ2-7; D gene unclear. V was pared by 4 bases and J by 3 bases, with 13 bases between. The germline gives CDR1 SQVTM, CDR2 ANQGSEA. This CDR3 has 13 amino acids. CDR3 sequence: CSVALEAHYEQYF. The CDR3 DNA is TGCAGCGTTGCTTTAGAGGCCCACTACGAGCAGTACTTC.

V and J are TRBV5-1 and TRBJ1-4, with 9 positions matching TRBD1. The germline gives CDR1 SGHRS, CDR2 YFSETQ. The CDR3 sequence is 16 residues long. V trimming: 1 base; J trimming: 3 bases; junction bases outside the gene matches: 4. DNA for the CDR3: TGCGCCAGCAGCTTGAGACAGGGGGGAGCTAATGAAAAACTGTTTTTT. This gives the protein CASSLRQGGANEKLFF.

The chain employs TRBV7-3 and TRBJ2-2; 7 nucleotides agree with TRBD1. Germline values: CDR1 SGHTA, CDR2 FQGTGA. This CDR3 spans 18 amino acids. Unmatched junction bases numbered 16, after V lost 4 bases and J lost 5 bases. The CDR3 spells CASSSRTRQGGRTGELFF. CDR3 bases: TGTGCCAGCAGCTCCCGTACCCGACAGGGCGGTCGTACCGGGGAGCTGTTTTTT.

The chain couples TRBV5-1 to TRBJ2-1, with TRBD1 as a possible D gene (6 bases). The CDR3 contains 14 residues. CDR1 is SGHRS and CDR2 is YFSETQ in the germline V gene. Trimming removed 3 bases from V and 5 bases from J, with 12 bases in between. Here the CDR3 DNA reads TGCGCCAGCAGCTCGATCACAGGGAACAATGAGCAGTTCTTC. This sequence encodes CASSSITGNNEQFF.

This clone has just a few counts. The chain joins TRBV29-1 to TRBJ2-2, with D maybe TRBD1 (5 bases). The V end lost 4 bases, the J end lost 0 bases, and 15 bases lay between the germline ends. Per the germline V gene, CDR1 is SQVTM and CDR2 is ANQGSEA. This CDR3 contains 16 residues. Here the CDR3 DNA reads TGCAGCGTTGGTCAATGGGCAGGGCCGAACACCGGGGAGCTGTTTTTT. It is translated as CSVGQWAGPNTGELFF.

There are a few counts of this clone. V and J are TRBV2 and TRBJ2-3, with 8 bases fitting TRBD2. The CDR3 runs to 15 residues. Losses at the gene ends were 5 bases for V and 2 bases for J; bases not matched to a gene: 6. Germline V gene sequence: CDR1 SNHLY, CDR2 FYNNEI. The CDR3 bases are TGTGCCAGCAGTCGGGGCGGGGGGTACACAGATACGCAGTATTTT. Protein sequence: CASSRGGGYTDTQYF.

This rearrangement joins TRBV7-3 to TRBJ1-1; D is perhaps TRBD1 (5 bases). Per germline, CDR1 SGHTA and CDR2 FQGTGA. The ends were cut back, 3 bases at V and 2 bases at J, with 7 bases in the middle. CDR3 length: 13 amino acids. CDR3 region: CASSFDSNTEAFF. CDR3 in DNA: TGTGCCAGCAGCTTTGACAGTAACACTGAAGCTTTCTTT. The full variable domain, in which reference TRBV7-3 and TRBJ1-1 provide the parts outside the CDR3, is GAGVSQTPSNKVTEKGKYVELRCDPISGHTALYWYRQSLGQGPEFLIYFQGTGAADDSGLPNDRFFAVRPEGSVSTLKIQRTERGDSAVYLCASSFDSNTEAFFGQGTRLTVV.

This clone showed up just a few times. V gene TRBV11-2 combines with J gene TRBJ2-7; 11 positions match TRBD1. CDR3 length equals 16 residues. In germline, CDR1 is SGHAT, CDR2 FQNNGV. Trimming at V came to 4 bases and at J to 2 bases, leaving 7 bases not matched to a gene. CDR3 sequence reads: CASSSWTGGTPYEQYF. The CDR3 DNA is TGTGCCAGCAGCTCCTGGACAGGGGGCACCCCCTACGAGCAGTACTTC.

The rearrangement joins TRBV7-2 to TRBJ2-5; D unresolved. This CDR3 comprises 12 residues. The germline V gene has CDR1 SGHTA and CDR2 FQGNSA. Trimming removed 1 base from V and 4 bases from J, with 4 bases in between. The CDR3 nucleotides read TGTGCCAGCAGCTTAGTCGGAGAGACCCAGTACTTC. Protein sequence: CASSLVGETQYF.

This chain links TRBV18 with TRBJ1-5, with D possibly being TRBD1 (5 bases). Deletions cut 4 bases from V and 6 bases from J, with 13 bases between. This CDR3 contains 14 residues. Per germline, CDR1 KGHSH and CDR2 LQKENI. The CDR3 sequence is CASSLGGTGQPQHF. The CDR3 DNA reads as TGTGCCAGCTCACTGGGAGGGACGGGTCAGCCCCAGCATTTT.

The V and J genes are TRBV9 and TRBJ2-3, with TRBD2 matching 7 bases. J lost 6 bases, V lost 0 bases, and 4 bases had no gene match. Per the germline V gene, CDR1 is SGDLS and CDR2 is YYNGEE. The CDR3 covers 14 residues. CDR3 in amino acids: CASSVASAGDTQYF. Here the CDR3 DNA reads TGTGCCAGCAGCGTAGCTTCAGCGGGGGATACGCAGTATTTT.

The chain links TRBV7-2 to TRBJ2-3, with a weak D call TRBD1 (6 bases). Germline V lookup: CDR1 SGHTA, CDR2 FQGNSA. The CDR3 is 14 residues long. Trimming left V 0 bases short and J 6 bases short, with 10 bases between. CDR3 region: CASSLAGARDTQYF. CDR3 in DNA: TGTGCCAGCAGCTTAGCGGGGGCCAGGGATACGCAGTATTTT.

This chain links TRBV6-4 with TRBJ2-5, with 8 bases aligning to TRBD2. CDR3 size: 17 residues. V lost 0 bases and J lost 1; bases outside the gene matches: 7. CDR1 is MRHNA and CDR2 is SNTAGT in the germline V gene. CDR3: CASSDSRLAGRQETQYF. CDR3 coding DNA: TGTGCCAGCAGTGACTCGAGGTTAGCGGGGCGCCAAGAGACCCAGTACTTC.

The chain joins TRBV15 to TRBJ2-7; D might be TRBD2 (5 bases). V shed 3 bases and J shed 2 bases, with 11 bases lying between them. This CDR3 has 14 residues. Germline V gene lookup returns CDR1 LNHNV and CDR2 YYDKDF (reference sequence). Here the CDR3 DNA reads TGTGCCACCAGCAGCTATTCCGGGGCCTACGAGCAGTACTTC. Amino acid sequence: CATSSYSGAYEQYF.

The chain joins TRBV2 to TRBJ2-7; TRBD2 is a possible D gene (6 bases). This CDR3 is built from 12 residues. Trimming shortened V by 8 bases and J by 4 bases, and 12 bases separated the two germline ends. Germline V lookup: CDR1 SNHLY, CDR2 FYNNEI. Here the CDR3 reads CASGGSGYEQYF. The CDR3, as DNA: TGTGCCAGCGGAGGGTCAGGTTACGAGCAGTACTTC.

V and J are TRBV12-5 and TRBJ2-7; D gene ambiguous. The CDR3 covers 12 residues. V was pared by 4 bases and J by 1 base, with 5 bases between. Germline V gene sequence: CDR1 LGHNT, CDR2 FRNRAP. CDR3 DNA sequence: TGTGCTAGTGGTTCTTCTTCCTACGAGCAGTACTTC. Translation gives CASGSSSYEQYF.

There are a few counts of this clone. The chain combines TRBV28 with TRBJ2-2; 8 nucleotides align to TRBD1. This CDR3 region has 19 residues. V gave up 5 bases and J gave up 1 base; unmatched junction bases: 15. Germline V CDR1 and CDR2: MDHEN, SYDVKM. CDR3 loop: CASSITIRWGTGNTGELFF. The CDR3 nucleotides read TGTGCCAGCAGTATTACTATCCGGTGGGGGACAGGGAACACCGGGGAGCTGTTTTTT.

This chain joins TRBV19 and TRBJ1-1; the D gene is possibly TRBD1 (5 bases). Per the germline V gene, CDR1 is LNHDA and CDR2 is SQIVND (reference sequence). The CDR3 length is 11 residues. Trimming cost V 1 base and J 11 bases, with 8 bases left between them. This CDR3 reads CASSIGQTAFF. The CDR3 bases are TGTGCCAGTAGTATAGGACAGACGGCTTTCTTT.

This clone has a handful of counts. The CDR3 DNA sequence: TGTGCCTGGACTACCAGCGGACCCTACGAGCAGTACTTC. Its protein product is CAWTTSGPYEQYF. The V and J genes are TRBV30 and TRBJ2-7, with D possibly matching TRBD2 (5 bases). Trimming shortened V by 4 bases and J by 2 bases, and 12 bases separated the two germline ends. The CDR3 is 13 amino acids. The germline V gene has CDR1 GTSNPN and CDR2 SVGIG (reference sequence).

This sequence joins TRBV30 and TRBJ2-1; TRBD2 matches 9 bases. The CDR3 covers 15 residues. Germline lookup yields CDR1 GTSNPN and CDR2 SVGIG (reference sequence). V shed 1 base and J 9 bases; nucleotides not matched to a gene: 10. CDR3 residues: CAWSGRGGGAGEQFF. For the CDR3, the DNA is TGTGCCTGGAGTGGTCGTGGCGGGGGGGCCGGTGAGCAGTTCTTC.

This clone was counted only a few times. The rearrangement links TRBV2 to TRBJ1-5; no reliable D call. CDR1 and CDR2 from the germline V gene are SNHLY and FYNNEI. Trimming left V 5 bases short and J 0 bases short, with 8 bases between. The CDR3 is made up of 14 amino acids. The CDR3 here is CASSTTYSNQPQHF. The DNA for the CDR3 is TGTGCCAGCAGTACTACCTATAGCAATCAGCCCCAGCATTTT.

The V call is TRBV9, the J call TRBJ2-3; 11 nucleotides align to TRBD1. J was trimmed by 5 bases and V by 4 bases; bases with no gene match: 9. Per germline, CDR1 SGDLS and CDR2 YYNGEE. There are 16 residues in the CDR3. The CDR3 spells CASSKDRGREKDTQYF. DNA of the CDR3: TGTGCCAGCAGCAAGGACAGGGGGCGAGAGAAAGATACGCAGTATTTT.

The gene calls are TRBV2 and TRBJ1-2, with TRBD1 matching 9 bases. There are 12 residues in the CDR3. Germline V gene data show CDR1 as SNHLY and CDR2 as FYNNEI. Trimming at V came to 5 bases and at J to 6 bases, leaving 1 base not matched to a gene. The DNA of the CDR3 is TGTGCCAGCAGTCGACAGGGGGATGGCTACACCTTC. Its protein is CASSRQGDGYTF. The variable domain in full, completed from reference TRBV2 and TRBJ1-2, reads EPEVTQTPSHQVTQMGQEVILRCVPISNHLYFYWYRQILGQKVEFLVSFYNNEISEKSEIFDDQFSVERPDGSNFTLKIRSTKLEDSAMYFCASSRQGDGYTFGSGTRLTVV.

This clone was found a few times. The V call is TRBV5-6, the J call TRBJ1-2; perhaps TRBD1 as D (5 bases). Trimming cost V 0 bases and J 6 bases, with 15 bases left between them. Germline V gene data show CDR1 as SGHDT and CDR2 as YYEEEE. CDR3 length equals 15 residues. CDR3 amino acids: CASSLEEGTPHGYTF. DNA for the CDR3: TGTGCCAGCAGCTTGGAAGAGGGGACTCCCCATGGCTACACCTTC.

This clone was counted a few times. This sequence joins TRBV18 and TRBJ1-1; D remains ambiguous. Germline-derived CDR1 and CDR2 are KGHSH and LQKENI. The CDR3 is 12 residues long. V lost 1 base and J lost 6, with 6 bases in between. CDR3 bases: TGTGCCAGCTCACCACGGGAGCCTGAAGCTTTCTTT. Amino acids: CASSPREPEAFF.

J is TRBJ2-3 and V is TRBV7-9; D is possibly TRBD1 (6 bases). Germline values: CDR1 SEHNR, CDR2 FQNEAQ (reference sequence). The V end was cut by 5 bases, the J end by 0 bases, with 12 bases between. This CDR3 is built from 15 residues. The CDR3 DNA follows: TGTGCCAGCAGCCCTGGACAGTCTAGCACAGATACGCAGTATTTT. Translation: CASSPGQSSTDTQYF.